This passage covers 28 T cell receptor beta chains from one sample sequenced in a study of blood T cell repertoires in COVID-19. Some clones are missing from TCRdb's copy, which holds only in-frame ones; the method was immunoSEQ multiplex PCR. In the table there are 150,000 to 200,000 clones, around 80% of which are singletons. Sequenced sample: PBMCs or T cells enriched from blood (not recorded which). These receptors all stem from a man aged 35-49 years who had recovered from COVID-19.

The V gene is TRBV2, the J gene TRBJ1-1; D uncertain. V lost 0 bases and J 5 bases, leaving 16 bases between the germline ends. Per germline, CDR1 SNHLY and CDR2 FYNNEI. There are 16 residues in the CDR3. CDR3 protein: CASSEAPPGRVTEAFF. The CDR3 DNA reads as TGTGCCAGCAGTGAAGCGCCCCCGGGGAGGGTGACTGAAGCTTTCTTT.

The chain combines TRBV6-5 with TRBJ2-3; possible D gene TRBD2, 5 bases. This CDR3 spans 14 amino acids. V was pared by 3 bases and J by 0 bases, with 7 bases between. Germline V lookup: CDR1 MNHEY, CDR2 SVGAGI. CDR3 nucleotide sequence: TGTGCCAGCAGTTATCGGGGAAGCACAGATACGCAGTATTTT. Its protein product is CASSYRGSTDTQYF.

The chain combines TRBV21-1 with TRBJ2-3; the D call TRBD2 from the table was never checked on the DNA. TRBV21-1 is annotated as a pseudogene. CDR3 length: 16 amino acids. The CDR3 region has the DNA TGTGCCAGCAGCTGGCCCAGGGTGGGAGGTCTAGATACGCAGTATTTT. Its protein product is CASSWPRVGGLDTQYF.

The chain links TRBV18 to TRBJ2-3, with 7 bases fitting TRBD1. Germline V gene sequence: CDR1 KGHSH, CDR2 LQKENI. This CDR3 contains 16 residues. Trimming took 0 bases from V and 7 from J; bases not matched to a gene: 10. CDR3 DNA sequence: TGTGCCAGCTCACCACCGGAGGCAGGGGGTATTTATACGCAGTATTTT. Protein product: CASSPPEAGGIYTQYF. The full variable domain, completed using reference TRBV18 and TRBJ2-3, is NAGVMQNPRHLVRRRGQEARLRCSPMKGHSHVYWYRQLPEEGLKFMVYLQKENIIDESGMPKERFSAEFPKEGPSILRIQQVVRGDSAAYFCASSPPEAGGIYTQYFGPGTRLTVL.

This sequence joins TRBV7-9 and TRBJ2-3; TRBD2 aligns across 7 bases. Germline V gene sequence: CDR1 SEHNR, CDR2 FQNEAQ (reference sequence). After removal of 4 bases from V and 2 bases from J, the junction contained 6 bases not matched to a gene. The CDR3 is made up of 15 amino acids. This CDR3 reads CASSSLGGYTDTQYF. The DNA of the CDR3 is TGTGCCAGCAGCTCCTTGGGAGGGTACACAGATACGCAGTATTTT. Together with reference TRBV7-9 and TRBJ2-3, the CDR3 gives the full variable domain: DTGVSQNPRHKITKRGQNVTFRCDPISEHNRLYWYRQTLGQGPEFLTYFQNEAQLEKSRLLSDRFSAERPKGSFSTLEIQRTEQGDSAMYLCASSSLGGYTDTQYFGPGTRLTVL.

The chain couples TRBV15 to TRBJ2-1; 9 bases fit TRBD2. Germline CDR1 reads LNHNV; CDR2 reads YYDKDF (reference sequence). The CDR3 consists of 16 residues. J was trimmed by 7 bases and V by 0 bases; bases with no gene match: 7. The CDR3 sequence is CATSREAGGPGNEQFF. CDR3 DNA: TGTGCCACCAGCAGAGAAGCGGGGGGCCCAGGGAATGAGCAGTTCTTC.

CDR3 sequence reads: CASSFVNSAGELFF. Written as DNA, the CDR3 is TGTGCCAGCAGCTTTGTTAATAGCGCCGGGGAGCTGTTTTTT. The V call is TRBV7-8, the J call TRBJ2-2; weak D call: TRBD2 (5 bases). From germline, CDR1 is SGHVS and CDR2 FQNEAQ. This CDR3 has 14 amino acids. V was cut by 3 bases and J by 6 bases, with 11 bases left in between.

The chain combines TRBV7-3 with TRBJ2-3; 10 nucleotides line up with TRBD2. This CDR3 region has 16 residues. J lost 7 bases, V lost 6 bases, and 13 bases had no gene match. Germline CDR1 and CDR2: SGHTA and FQGTGA. CDR3 nucleotide sequence: TGTGCCAGCAGTACCTTCAGCGGGGGGGCCGCGAATACGCAGTATTTT. This gives the protein CASSTFSGGAANTQYF.

V and J are TRBV19 and TRBJ1-5; 7 bases map to TRBD1. The CDR3 runs 17 residues. V trimming: 7 bases; J trimming: 0 bases; junction bases outside the gene matches: 12. Per the germline V gene, CDR1 is LNHDA and CDR2 is SQIVND (reference sequence). This CDR3 reads CASTKGAGGDSNQPQHF. The DNA for the CDR3 is TGTGCCAGTACGAAGGGGGCAGGGGGAGATAGCAATCAGCCCCAGCATTTT.

This chain links TRBV28 with TRBJ1-6, with D tentatively TRBD1 (5 bases). V lost 5 bases and J lost 11, with 16 bases in between. Germline-derived CDR1 and CDR2 are MDHEN and SYDVKM. The CDR3 is 14 residues long. CDR3 sequence reads: CASSPGGAQAPLHF. In DNA form, the CDR3 reads TGTGCCAGCAGTCCTGGAGGGGCCCAGGCACCCCTCCACTTT.

The genes are TRBV6-2 or TRBV6-3 and TRBJ1-1, with a possible D match to TRBD1 (6 bases). The germline CDR1 and CDR2 sequences are MNHEY and SVGEGT. The CDR3 length is 15 residues. V was cut by 2 bases and J by 1 base, with 11 bases left in between. DNA for the CDR3: TGTGCCAGCAGTTACCCCCCCAGGGGGAACACTGAAGCTTTCTTT. As protein: CASSYPPRGNTEAFF.

This clone has a single count. The chain combines TRBV5-6 with TRBJ2-5; 7 bases fit TRBD2. Looked up from germline, CDR1 is SGHDT and CDR2 is YYEEEE. The CDR3 totals 15 residues. The junction had 8 bases not matched to a gene; V was cut back by 4 bases and J by 2 bases. CDR3 loop: CASSPWGGIQETQYF. The CDR3 region has the DNA TGTGCCAGCAGCCCCTGGGGGGGGATACAAGAGACCCAGTACTTC.

V usage is TRBV6-1 and J usage is TRBJ2-1; 10 positions match TRBD2. The CDR3 totals 16 residues. After removal of 4 bases from V and 9 bases from J, the junction contained 12 bases not matched to a gene. The germline V gene has CDR1 MNHNS and CDR2 SASEGT. The CDR3 bases are TGTGCCAGCAGTGTCCGACTAAGCGGGGGGGCACTTGAGCAGTTCTTC. It codes for CASSVRLSGGALEQFF.

The chain uses TRBV18 and TRBJ1-5; D may be TRBD1 (5 bases). This CDR3 has 15 amino acids. CDR1 is KGHSH and CDR2 is LQKENI in the germline V gene. V shed 1 base and J shed 2 bases, with 9 bases lying between them. The CDR3 DNA reads as TGTGCCAGCTCACCACAGGGAGGGGGCAATCAGCCCCAGCATTTT. It specifies CASSPQGGGNQPQHF.

The chain joins TRBV12-3 or TRBV12-4 to TRBJ1-2, with D hard to call. V was cut by 4 bases and J by 5 bases, with 8 bases left in between. The CDR3 covers 12 residues. The CDR3 nucleotides read TGTGCCAGCAGTTCATCGGGGTATGGCTACACCTTC. Translating it yields CASSSSGYGYTF.

This sequence joins TRBV9 and TRBJ2-3; D gene uncertain. The CDR3 length is 15 residues. CDR1 and CDR2 (germline): SGDLS, YYNGEE. Trimming cost V 0 bases and J 1 base, with 9 bases left between them. This CDR3 is CASSVEPARTDTQYF. The CDR3 region has the DNA TGTGCCAGCAGCGTAGAACCTGCGCGCACAGATACGCAGTATTTT.

The chain joins TRBV28 to TRBJ1-2; TRBD1 aligns across 10 bases. V trimming: 2 bases; J trimming: 0 bases; junction bases outside the gene matches: 6. The CDR3 sequence is 17 residues long. Germline V gene lookup returns CDR1 MDHEN and CDR2 SYDVKM. The CDR3 loop reads CASSLPSGTGANYGYTF. CDR3 nucleotides: TGTGCCAGCAGTTTACCCTCCGGGACAGGGGCTAACTATGGCTACACCTTC.

The CDR3 region is CASSFSTGGAGYGYTF. The CDR3 nucleotides read TGTGCCAGCAGCTTCTCGACAGGGGGCGCTGGGTATGGCTACACCTTC. The chain couples TRBV5-6 to TRBJ1-2; 10 bases are a match to TRBD1. There are 16 residues in the CDR3. Germline loops: CDR1 SGHDT, CDR2 YYEEEE. V dropped 2 bases and J dropped 5; count of bases not matched to a gene: 9. The complete variable domain, with remaining parts taken from reference TRBV5-6 and TRBJ1-2, reads DAGVTQSPTHLIKTRGQQVTLRCSPKSGHDTVSWYQQALGQGPQFIFQYYEEEERQRGNFPDRFSGHQFPNYSSELNVNALLLGDSALYLCASSFSTGGAGYGYTFGSGTRLTVV.

The chain employs TRBV2 and TRBJ2-4; TRBD1 matches at 9 bases. CDR3 length equals 15 residues. V lost 4 bases, J lost 1 base, and 2 bases stayed unmatched. The germline V gene encodes CDR1 SNHLY and CDR2 FYNNEI. CDR3 sequence reads: CASSGDRAAKNIQYF. The CDR3 DNA sequence: TGTGCCAGCAGTGGGGACAGGGCGGCCAAAAACATTCAGTACTTC.

This clone has a single count. The chain joins TRBV6-5 to TRBJ2-1, with a tentative D call TRBD2 (5 bases). CDR3 length: 14 amino acids. In germline, CDR1 is MNHEY, CDR2 SVGAGI. V was clipped by 5 bases and J by 8 bases, with 16 bases between them. The CDR3 sequence: CASSRDSGYDEQFF. The CDR3 nucleotides read TGTGCCAGCAGTCGTGATTCGGGATACGATGAGCAGTTCTTC.

V and J are TRBV19 and TRBJ1-3; D may be TRBD1 (6 bases). Germline values: CDR1 LNHDA, CDR2 SQIVND (reference sequence). The CDR3 loop spans 14 amino acids. Trimming removed 6 bases at V and 4 bases at J, with 13 bases between. The CDR3 is CASSGTGPGNTIYF. The DNA for the CDR3 is TGTGCCAGTAGCGGAACAGGGCCGGGAAACACCATATATTTT.

The chain uses TRBV19 and TRBJ1-2; no clear D gene. CDR1 and CDR2 (germline): LNHDA, SQIVND (reference sequence). The CDR3 runs 12 residues. V dropped 1 base and J dropped 4 bases, with 4 bases sitting between them. CDR3 nucleotides: TGTGCCAGTAGTATAGCCTTCTATGGCTACACCTTC. Amino acid sequence: CASSIAFYGYTF.

V gene TRBV10-3 combines with J gene TRBJ1-3, with D tentatively TRBD1 (5 bases). There are 16 residues in the CDR3. The germline CDR1 and CDR2 sequences are ENHRY and SYGVKD. The V end lost 4 bases, the J end lost 0 bases, and 13 bases lay between the germline ends. The CDR3 nucleotides read TGTGCCATCAGTGGGGGAAGGGGCGGCTCTGGAAACACCATATATTTT. Encoded protein: CAISGGRGGSGNTIYF.

The rearrangement links TRBV5-1 to TRBJ2-1; 9 bases line up with TRBD1. CDR3 length: 14 amino acids. J was trimmed by 5 bases and V by 1 base; bases with no gene match: 1. In germline, CDR1 is SGHRS, CDR2 YFSETQ. The CDR3 DNA reads TGCGCCAGCAGCTTGTGGGACAGGGACAATGAGCAGTTCTTC. This encodes CASSLWDRDNEQFF.

This clone was detected once. The chain carries TRBV6-1 and TRBJ1-2; D gene unclear. Per the germline V gene, CDR1 is MNHNS and CDR2 is SASEGT. V was shortened by 3 bases and J by 4 bases, with 9 bases between the two germline ends. The CDR3 consists of 13 residues. This chain's CDR3 is CASSDARLYGYTF. The CDR3 DNA follows: TGTGCCAGCAGTGATGCCAGACTCTATGGCTACACCTTC.

This clone appeared once. CDR3 sequence reads: CAWREGSGNTIYF. The CDR3 DNA is TGTGCCTGGAGGGAGGGATCTGGAAACACCATATATTTT. J is TRBJ1-3 and V is TRBV30; D uncertain. Germline CDR1 and CDR2: GTSNPN and SVGIG (reference sequence). V dropped 3 bases and J dropped 1 base, with 7 bases sitting between them. The CDR3 covers 13 residues.

V gene TRBV30 combines with J gene TRBJ1-2, with D unclear. V dropped 3 bases and J dropped 2 bases, with 13 bases sitting between them. CDR3 length: 14 residues. CDR1 is GTSNPN, CDR2 SVGIG, per germline (reference sequence). For the CDR3, the DNA is TGTGCCTGGAGCTCTAGGAATCCGAACTATGGCTACACCTTC. It translates to CAWSSRNPNYGYTF. Combining the CDR3 with reference TRBV30 and TRBJ1-2 gives the whole variable domain SQTIHQWPATLVQPVGSPLSLECTVEGTSNPNLYWYRQAAGRGLQLLFYSVGIGQISSEVPQNLSASRPQDRQFILSSKKLLLSDSGFYLCAWSSRNPNYGYTFGSGTRLTVV.

This clone has just one count. J is TRBJ1-5 and V is TRBV7-8; a weak D match, TRBD1 (6 bases). Germline CDR1 reads SGHVS; CDR2 reads FQNEAQ. The CDR3 length is 17 residues. V shed 0 bases and J shed 4 bases, with 16 bases lying between them. This CDR3 is CASSLARGGTKNQPQHF. The CDR3 DNA is TGTGCCAGCAGCTTAGCGCGGGGAGGGACAAAGAATCAGCCCCAGCATTTT.